A selection of T cell receptor beta chains follows, all from one sample in a study of cytomegalovirus exposure and HLA in healthy donors. The data were produced by immunoSEQ multiplex PCR, yet TCRdb's version contains in-frame clones alone and is incomplete. This table has about 37,000 clones, 70% to 85% appearing once. Material: PBMCs. These receptors were taken from a man aged 25-45 years in good health and CMV-seronegative. The CDR3 runs from the conserved cysteine through the conserved F or W. D genes are given only for firm matches. Clone size is stated in some rows and not others, as once, few, many or a class when expanded.

CDR3 DNA,CDR3 protein,J gene,V gene,clone size,D gene
TGTGCCAGCAGTGGGGTCAGCGGGCTCACAGATACGCAGTATTTT,CASSGVSGLTDTQYF,TRBJ2-3,TRBV25-1,NA,NA
TGTGCCACCAGCAGAGAGGCAAATCATAATTCACCCCTCCACTTT,CATSREANHNSPLHF,TRBJ1-6,TRBV15,NA,NA
TGTGCCAGTAGTATAGAGGGGACAGGGGCCCTCACCGGGGAGCTGTTTTTT,CASSIEGTGALTGELFF,TRBJ2-2,TRBV19,NA,TRBD1
TGTGCCAGCAGCGTAGGTCTCTATGGCTACACCTTC,CASSVGLYGYTF,TRBJ1-2,TRBV9,NA,NA
TGTGCCAGCAGTCACAGGGAACGCGAGCAGTACTTC,CASSHREREQYF,TRBJ2-7,TRBV6-6,NA,NA
TGTGCCAGCAGCGTAGCTGGGGGGGGTTGGGAGCAGTACTTC,CASSVAGGGWEQYF,TRBJ2-7,TRBV9,NA,TRBD2
TGTGCCAGTAAACGGGGGAACACTGAAGCTTTCTTT,CASKRGNTEAFF,TRBJ1-1,TRBV6-1,few,NA
TGTTCCAGCAGCTTAGCCCCGGATGAGCAGTTCTTC,CSSSLAPDEQFF,TRBJ2-1,TRBV7-9,NA,NA
TGTGCCAGCAGCTTAGGGGACCCGGGACAGGGGGACTCCTACGAGCAGTACTTC,CASSLGDPGQGDSYEQYF,TRBJ2-7,TRBV11-2,NA,TRBD1
TGCGCCAGCAGCCAGGACAGGGACGGTACTGGCTACACCTTC,CASSQDRDGTGYTF,TRBJ1-2,TRBV5-1,NA,TRBD1
TGCGCCAGCAGGCTTACTACCTCTAGCACAGATACGCAGTATTTT,CASRLTTSSTDTQYF,TRBJ2-3,TRBV5-1,NA,NA
TGTGCCAGCAGTTACGCGCGCGGAGGGTATGAGAGCTACACCTTC,CASSYARGGYESYTF,TRBJ1-2,TRBV6-5,NA,NA
TGTGCCAGCAGCCCTTCCGGGACTAGGGATGAGCAGTTCTTC,CASSPSGTRDEQFF,TRBJ2-1,TRBV11-2,NA,TRBD2
TGCGCCAGCAGTTTCCCAGGGACATATGGCTACACCTTC,CASSFPGTYGYTF,TRBJ1-2,TRBV10-2,NA,NA
TGTGCCAGCAGTGAATTAATGGGGGGACCCACCGGGGAGCTGTTTTTT,CASSELMGGPTGELFF,TRBJ2-2,TRBV2,NA,NA
TGTGCCAGTAGTATAAGTGCGGTCCGGGGGACCCAGTACTTC,CASSISAVRGTQYF,TRBJ2-5,TRBV19,NA,NA
TGTGCCAGCAGCCCAACCGGCGGGGGGCCTTCCGAAAAACTGTTTTTT,CASSPTGGGPSEKLFF,TRBJ1-4,TRBV5-5,NA,NA
TGTGCCAGCAGCTCCGCCCGACAGGCTAGCTCCTACGAGCAGTACTTC,CASSSARQASSYEQYF,TRBJ2-7,TRBV7-3,few,NA
TGTGCCAGTAATTCTAGGGGGCTTAACTATGGCTACACCTTC,CASNSRGLNYGYTF,TRBJ1-2,TRBV19,NA,TRBD1
TGTGCCAGCACCACTAATCTTGGGGAGCTGTTTTTT,CASTTNLGELFF,TRBJ2-2,TRBV28,few,NA
TGTGCCAGCAGCACAACGGCGGAGACCCAAGAGACCCAGTACTTC,CASSTTAETQETQYF,TRBJ2-5,TRBV13,NA,NA
TGTGCCATCTCCTCGGGCTCCTACGAGCAGTACTTC,CAISSGSYEQYF,TRBJ2-7,TRBV10-3,NA,NA
TGCGCCAGCAGGACAGGGGAAAGTCACAATGAGCAGTTCTTC,CASRTGESHNEQFF,TRBJ2-1,TRBV5-1,NA,TRBD1
TGCGCCAGCAGCTTGGACTCATCCTACGACAGAGTCCACTACGAGCAGTACTTC,CASSLDSSYDRVHYEQYF,TRBJ2-7,TRBV5-1,NA,NA
TGTGCCAGCAGCCGAGATATAGGTTGGCAGGGCAACACTGAAGCTTTCTTT,CASSRDIGWQGNTEAFF,TRBJ1-1,TRBV7-9,NA,NA
TGTGCCAGCAGCCTTCGGACAGCGGGGGGAGAGCAGTACTTC,CASSLRTAGGEQYF,TRBJ2-7,TRBV7-9,NA,TRBD2
TGTGCCAGCAGTTGGACAGGGTTGCCGGAGACCCAGTACTTC,CASSWTGLPETQYF,TRBJ2-5,TRBV28,NA,TRBD1
TGTGCCAGTATCAATAGCGGGGGGTCCTACAATGAGCAGTTCTTC,CASINSGGSYNEQFF,TRBJ2-1,TRBV19,NA,TRBD2
TGTGCCAGCAGCCAACGACTAGCGGAGGCGGACAATGAGCAGTTCTTC,CASSQRLAEADNEQFF,TRBJ2-1,TRBV4-2,NA,TRBD2
TGCGCCAGCAGCATGAAGGGGCTAGCGGGAGTCTACGAGCAGTACTTC,CASSMKGLAGVYEQYF,TRBJ2-7,TRBV4-1,few,TRBD2
TGTGCCAGCAGTGGCTTGACTACGGATGAGCAGTTCTTC,CASSGLTTDEQFF,TRBJ2-1,TRBV25-1,once,NA
TGTGCCAGCAGCTCCCAGCGAGGGATTAGCACAGATACGCAGTATTTT,CASSSQRGISTDTQYF,TRBJ2-3,TRBV9,NA,NA
TGTGCCAGCAGCCAAGAAGGAGGGGCGGCTAATGAAAAACTGTTTTTT,CASSQEGGAANEKLFF,TRBJ1-4,TRBV14,NA,NA
TGCGCCAGCAGCTTGGCCTATATCCGGGAGGGCCCTTACGAGCAGTACTTC,CASSLAYIREGPYEQYF,TRBJ2-7,TRBV5-1,NA,TRBD2
TGTGCCAGCAGCCTTGACAGGGATACTTACACCGGGGAGCTGTTTTTT,CASSLDRDTYTGELFF,TRBJ2-2,TRBV9,NA,TRBD1
TGTGCCAGTAGTGGAAGACAGGGGGCGGGTCAGCCCCAGCATTTT,CASSGRQGAGQPQHF,TRBJ1-5,TRBV19,NA,TRBD1
TGTGCCAGTAGTATTGATCAGGGGAGCTCGGGCGAGCAGTACTTC,CASSIDQGSSGEQYF,TRBJ2-7,TRBV19,NA,NA
TGTGCCAGCTCAACACGGACAGGGTCGGACGAGCAGTACTTC,CASSTRTGSDEQYF,TRBJ2-7,TRBV18,NA,TRBD1
TGTGCCAGCAGCTCGACGGGGGGCTATGGCTACACCTTC,CASSSTGGYGYTF,TRBJ1-2,TRBV5-8,NA,NA
TGTGCCAGCTCGCCCAGGCCCGAAAACACCGGGGAGCTGTTTTTT,CASSPRPENTGELFF,TRBJ2-2,TRBV18,NA,NA
TGTGCCAGCAGCTTAACAGGGCAGAGCTCTGGAAACACCATATATTTT,CASSLTGQSSGNTIYF,TRBJ1-3,TRBV9,NA,NA
TGTGCCAGCAGTTACGGAGAACTTAATAACTATGGCTACACCTTC,CASSYGELNNYGYTF,TRBJ1-2,TRBV6-5,NA,NA
TGTGCCAGCAGTGCCCCACGACTCCTTTCGAACACTGAAGCTTTCTTT,CASSAPRLLSNTEAFF,TRBJ1-1,TRBV6-4,NA,NA
TGTGCCAGCGGCCGAGACAGGGGAGAGACCCAGTACTTC,CASGRDRGETQYF,TRBJ2-5,TRBV5-6,NA,TRBD1
TGTGCCAGCAGCCCGCGCGGGGTCGGCTACGAGCAGTACTTC,CASSPRGVGYEQYF,TRBJ2-7,TRBV9,NA,NA
TGTGCCACCAGGAGTAGGCCGGGAGATACGCAGTATTTT,CATRSRPGDTQYF,TRBJ2-3,TRBV27,NA,NA
TGTGCCACCAAAACCGAGGCGAGGGAAAAACTGTTTTTT,CATKTEAREKLFF,TRBJ1-4,TRBV15,NA,NA
TGTGCCAGCTCAGCCGGGAGGGTCGGCACCGGGGAGCTGTTTTTT,CASSAGRVGTGELFF,TRBJ2-2,TRBV6-6,NA,TRBD2
TGCAGCGTTGAAGATTGGACGTGGGGCAGCCAAGAGACCCAGTACTTC,CSVEDWTWGSQETQYF,TRBJ2-5,TRBV29-1,once,NA
TGCGCCAGCAGCCAAGGACTAGCGGGGGTTAGCTCCTACAATGAGCAGTTCTTC,CASSQGLAGVSSYNEQFF,TRBJ2-1,TRBV4-1,NA,TRBD2
TGCGCCAGCAGGCGGGACAGACATAGCAATCAGCCCCAGCATTTT,CASRRDRHSNQPQHF,TRBJ1-5,TRBV23-1,NA,TRBD1
TGTGCCAGCAGCTCGTACACCGGGGAGGTCGTGCAGTTCTTC,CASSSYTGEVVQFF,TRBJ2-1,TRBV7-9,NA,NA
TGTGCCAGTAGTCTCACCGGGACAGGGAAAGGAAAACTGTTTTTT,CASSLTGTGKGKLFF,TRBJ1-4,TRBV19,few,TRBD1
TGTGCCAGCAAAGAGACAGGGGGGTACCATGAGCAGTTCTTC,CASKETGGYHEQFF,TRBJ2-1,TRBV2,few,TRBD1
TGTGCCAGCTCAACAACCCGAGGATTATCCTCTGGAAACACCATATATTTT,CASSTTRGLSSGNTIYF,TRBJ1-3,TRBV18,once,NA
TGTGCCAGCAGTGTCAATACGGGAGGTTGGGAGACCCAGTACTTC,CASSVNTGGWETQYF,TRBJ2-5,TRBV6-1,NA,TRBD2